Each of the 11 T cell receptor beta chains below was sequenced from the same sample in a study of identical twins. TCRdb independently ran MiXCR on the 5' RACE reads; one entry per CDR3 protein. The sample comprises around 530,000 distinct CDR3 sequences, approximately 16% of which are singletons, and 0.44% rests with the top ten. This sample also belongs to another study, concerning yellow fever vaccine responses in identical twins.

Source material: CD4+ T cells sorted from blood. Receptors originate from a woman between 18 and 30 years old in good health.

The table lists this clonotype with many counts. The chain carries TRBV12-3 or TRBV12-4 and TRBJ2-1, with 7 bases aligning to TRBD2. The J segment lost 2 bases and the V segment lost 10 bases, leaving 5 bases of the junction unmatched. The CDR3 totals 13 residues. This CDR3 is CATRGGPYNEQFF. The CDR3, as DNA: TGTGCCACCCGCGGGGGTCCCTACAATGAGCAGTTCTTC.

The chain links TRBV6-1 to TRBJ2-2; 9 bases agree with TRBD1. The V and J ends lost 7 bases and 6 bases, in that order; junction bases with no gene match: 6. The CDR3 extends over 14 amino acids. Germline V CDR1 and CDR2: MNHNS, SASEGT. The CDR3 DNA reads TGTGCCAGCAACCGGGACAGGGTATCCGGGGAGCTGTTTTTT. The encoded protein is CASNRDRVSGELFF.

This clonotype was counted at least ten times. V and J are TRBV4-1 and TRBJ2-7; the D gene is possibly TRBD1 (6 bases). V lost 1 base to trimming and J lost 4 bases, with 14 bases between them. The CDR3 extends over 15 amino acids. Germline CDR1 is MGHRA and CDR2 is YSYEKL. CDR3 residues: CASSQVQTRGYEQYF. The CDR3 nucleotides read TGCGCCAGCAGCCAAGTCCAAACCAGGGGATACGAGCAGTACTTC.

The chain combines TRBV5-1 with TRBJ2-3; D is possibly TRBD1 or TRBD2 (5 bases each). CDR3 length: 15 amino acids. Trimming cost V 0 bases and J 2 bases, with 10 bases left between them. CDR1 and CDR2 from the germline V gene are SGHRS and YFSETQ. The CDR3 region is CASSLEWGTTDTQYF. CDR3 nucleotides: TGCGCCAGCAGCTTGGAGTGGGGGACCACAGATACGCAGTATTTT.

This clonotype was seen a handful of times. The V gene is TRBV5-1, the J gene TRBJ2-1; 9 bases line up with TRBD2. Germline trimming cut 2 bases from V and 3 bases from J; bases unmatched to any gene: 3. The CDR3 covers 15 residues. Germline CDR1 is SGHRS and CDR2 is YFSETQ. CDR3 bases: TGCGCCAGCAGCTTTAGCGGGGGACTCTACAATGAGCAGTTCTTC. It specifies CASSFSGGLYNEQFF. Based on the CDR3 plus reference TRBV5-1 and TRBJ2-1, the full variable domain is KAGVTQTPRYLIKTRGQQVTLSCSPISGHRSVSWYQQTPGQGLQFLFEYFSETQRNKGNFPGRFSGRQFSNSRSEMNVSTLELGDSALYLCASSFSGGLYNEQFFGPGTRLTVL.

The table lists this clonotype with a few counts. V and J are TRBV10-3 and TRBJ2-7, with D uncertain. V shed 5 bases and J shed 6 bases, with 14 bases lying between them. Germline V lookup: CDR1 ENHRY, CDR2 SYGVKD. The CDR3 length is 13 residues. The CDR3 loop reads CAISWSPTGEQYV. The CDR3 DNA is TGTGCCATCAGTTGGTCGCCTACGGGCGAGCAGTACGTC.

The V call is TRBV18, the J call TRBJ2-7; 9 positions match TRBD1. The CDR3 has 14 residues. Trimming at V came to 4 bases and at J to 6 bases, leaving 7 bases not matched to a gene. Germline CDR1 KGHSH, CDR2 LQKENI. CDR3 region: CASSQGQGGIEQYF. The CDR3 coding sequence is TGTGCCAGCTCACAGGGACAGGGAGGGATCGAGCAGTACTTC.

This clonotype was picked up a small number of times. The chain recombines TRBV20-1 with TRBJ2-1; D unresolved. V lost 8 bases, J lost 5 bases, and 7 bases lay in between. Per germline, CDR1 DFQATT and CDR2 SNEGSKA (reference sequence). This CDR3 contains 10 residues. CDR3 residues: CSYYNNEQFF. The CDR3 region has the DNA TGCAGTTATTACAACAATGAGCAGTTCTTC.

This rearrangement joins TRBV3-1 to TRBJ2-3; 7 bases agree with TRBD2. Germline V gene data show CDR1 as LGHDT and CDR2 as YNNKEL (reference sequence). The ends lost 4 bases at V and 2 bases at J; junction bases unmatched: 24. The CDR3 spans 21 residues. The CDR3 loop reads CASSPTLPSSYSGRNTDTQYF. CDR3 sequence (DNA): TGTGCCAGCAGCCCCACCCTACCCAGCAGTTATAGCGGGCGAAACACAGATACGCAGTATTTT.

Of note for this clonotype: At one end, the junction sequence differs from germline, possibly due to a read error. V gene TRBV20-1 combines with J gene TRBJ2-5, with D possibly matching TRBD1 (6 bases). CDR1 DFQATT and CDR2 SNEGSKA come from the germline V gene (reference sequence). This CDR3 has 15 residues. CDR3 residues: CCARLQGAWQETQYF. The CDR3 bases are TGCTGTGCTCGTCTACAGGGTGCGTGGCAAGAGACCCAGTACTTC.

This sequence joins TRBV5-1 and TRBJ2-7, with D tentatively TRBD1 (5 bases). V was cut by 5 bases and J by 3 bases, with 12 bases left in between. The CDR3 extends over 13 amino acids. Germline V CDR1 and CDR2: SGHRS, YFSETQ. The CDR3 protein is CASSASGNYEQYF. CDR3 sequence (DNA): TGCGCCAGCAGTGCGTCAGGGAACTACGAGCAGTACTTC.